This T cell receptor (beta chain) was identified in a study of blood T cell repertoires in COVID-19. V lost 11 bases and J lost 5, with 15 bases in between. CDR1 and CDR2 from the germline V gene are ENHRY and SYGVKD. CDR3 length equals 13 residues. Only in-frame clones appear in the TCRdb table, and some are missing; sequencing was by immunoSEQ multiplex PCR. The repertoire holds 35,000 to 50,000 clones, with roughly 88% as singletons. The chain combines TRBV10-3 with TRBJ1-4, with D possibly matching TRBD1 (5 bases). The origin of this receptor is a human donor in a cohort sampled during active COVID-19. The sequenced sample consisted of peripheral blood. CDR3 nucleotide sequence: TGTGCCGCCGGGCGGGGCTCGAATGAAAAACTGTTTTTT. Its translation: CAAGRGSNEKLFF.